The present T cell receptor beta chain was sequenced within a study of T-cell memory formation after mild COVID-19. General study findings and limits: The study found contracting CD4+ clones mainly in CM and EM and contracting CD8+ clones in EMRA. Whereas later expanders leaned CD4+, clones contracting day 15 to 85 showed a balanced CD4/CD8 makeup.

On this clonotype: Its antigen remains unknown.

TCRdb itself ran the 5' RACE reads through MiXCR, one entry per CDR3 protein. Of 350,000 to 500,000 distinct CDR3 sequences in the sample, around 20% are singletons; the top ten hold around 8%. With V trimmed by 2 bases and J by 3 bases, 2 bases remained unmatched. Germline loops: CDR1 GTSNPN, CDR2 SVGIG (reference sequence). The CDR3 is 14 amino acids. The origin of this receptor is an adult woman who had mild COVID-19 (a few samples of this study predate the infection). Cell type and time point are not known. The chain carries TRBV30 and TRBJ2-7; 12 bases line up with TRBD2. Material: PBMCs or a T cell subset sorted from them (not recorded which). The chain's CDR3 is CAWSRLAGVYEQYF. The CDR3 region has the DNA TGTGCCTGGAGTAGACTAGCGGGAGTCTACGAGCAGTACTTC.